These 6 T cell receptor beta chains share one sample of origin, sequenced in a study of T-cell memory formation after mild COVID-19. TCRdb redid the calling of the 5' RACE reads with MiXCR, one entry per CDR3 protein. Among 92,000 or so distinct CDR3 sequences listed, around 13% were seen once. The sequenced material came from PBMCs or a T cell subset sorted from them (not recorded which). These TCRs come from an adult woman who had mild COVID-19 (a few samples of this study predate the infection). Cell type and time point are not known.

This clonotype was detected only a few times. This sequence joins TRBV11-2 and TRBJ2-5; D is ambiguous. The CDR3 is 15 residues long. CDR1 SGHAT and CDR2 FQNNGV come from the germline V gene. Trimming took off 3 bases at V and 1 base at J, with 12 bases between the two ends. CDR3 coding DNA: TGTGCCAGCAGCTTGTGGGAAAGCGTCCAAGAGACCCAGTACTTC. Protein sequence: CASSLWESVQETQYF.

The chain couples TRBV4-1 to TRBJ1-1, with 9 bases that match TRBD1. With V trimmed by 5 bases and J by 4 bases, 5 bases remained unmatched. From germline, CDR1 is MGHRA and CDR2 YSYEKL. The CDR3 has 14 amino acids. The CDR3: CASSSLTGGTEAFF. The CDR3 region has the DNA TGCGCCAGCAGCTCCCTGACAGGGGGCACTGAAGCTTTCTTT.

A few counts support this clonotype. The rearrangement links TRBV7-2 to TRBJ1-3; D might be TRBD1 (5 bases). V lost 5 bases to trimming and J lost 0 bases, with 11 bases between them. The germline gives CDR1 SGHTA, CDR2 FQGNSA. The CDR3 covers 15 residues. The CDR3 nucleotides read TGTGCCAGCAGCAGGGACGGAACCTCTGGAAACACCATATATTTT. Protein: CASSRDGTSGNTIYF.

Details on this clonotype: A much larger clone sits a single nucleotide away, making a read error possible. The rearrangement links TRBV5-6 to TRBJ2-1, with 10 nucleotides matching TRBD1. The CDR3 extends over 16 amino acids. The V gene end was trimmed by 6 bases and the J gene end by 2 bases; junction bases not matched to a gene: 8. Germline assignment: CDR1 SGHDT and CDR2 YYEEEE. As DNA, the CDR3 is TGTGCCAGCATCTCTCTGGACAGGGGGACCTACAATGAGCAGTTCTTC. Amino acid sequence: CASISLDRGTYNEQFF.

The sample holds many counts of this clonotype. J is TRBJ2-7 and V is TRBV5-1, with D possibly called TRBD1 or TRBD2 (5 bases each). CDR1 SGHRS and CDR2 YFSETQ come from the germline V gene. V was clipped by 4 bases and J by 0 bases, with 11 bases between them. The CDR3 spans 14 residues. The DNA for the CDR3 is TGCGCCAGCAGCGTAGGGGACGACTCCTACGAGCAGTACTTC. It encodes CASSVGDDSYEQYF.

This rearrangement joins TRBV24-1 to TRBJ2-1; 11 nucleotides agree with TRBD2. Germline values: CDR1 KGHDR, CDR2 SFDVKD. Trimming cost V 6 bases and J 10 bases; bases outside gene matches: 7. The CDR3 sequence is 14 residues long. The CDR3 sequence is CATSWLAGGGEQFF. The CDR3 region has the DNA TGTGCCACCAGTTGGCTAGCGGGGGGAGGGGAGCAGTTCTTC.